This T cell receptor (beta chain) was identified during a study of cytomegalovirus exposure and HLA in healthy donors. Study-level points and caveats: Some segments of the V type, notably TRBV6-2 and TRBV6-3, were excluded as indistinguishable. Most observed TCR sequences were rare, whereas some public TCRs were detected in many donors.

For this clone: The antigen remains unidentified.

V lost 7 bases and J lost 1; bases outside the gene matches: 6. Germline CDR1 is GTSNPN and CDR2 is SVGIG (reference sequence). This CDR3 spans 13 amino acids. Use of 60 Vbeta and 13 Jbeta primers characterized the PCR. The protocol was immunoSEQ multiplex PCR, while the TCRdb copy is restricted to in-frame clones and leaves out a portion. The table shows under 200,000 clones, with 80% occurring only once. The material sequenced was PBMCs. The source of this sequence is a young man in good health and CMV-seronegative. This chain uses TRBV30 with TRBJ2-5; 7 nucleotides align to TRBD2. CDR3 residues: CAFGGRRQETQYF. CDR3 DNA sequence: TGTGCCTTCGGCGGGAGACGCCAAGAGACCCAGTACTTC.